This is a list of T cell receptor beta chains from one sample in a study of T-cell memory formation after mild COVID-19. TCRdb recomputed calls from the 5' RACE reads with MiXCR, one row per CDR3 protein. The data contain about 340,000 distinct CDR3 sequences, 10% to 15% of them singletons. The sequencing input was PBMCs or a T cell subset sorted from them (not recorded which). Receptors originate from a man aged 18 to 29 who had mild COVID-19 (a few samples of this study predate the infection). Cell type and time point are not known. The conserved cysteine and the conserved F or W are not part of the CDR3 here.

j_call v_call cdr3_aa
TRBJ1-2 TRBV6-5 ASTRLATGYGYT
TRBJ1-1 TRBV6-5 ASSYSGQGEAF
TRBJ2-3 TRBV19 ASKPGTSGTDTQY
TRBJ2-2 TRBV7-9 ASSRIPGLVPGELF
TRBJ2-3 TRBV11-2 ASSLDGYGTVVTDTQY
TRBJ2-3 TRBV5-1 ASSPDRGWDTQY
TRBJ2-3 TRBV7-6 ASSLGLGVTSTDTQY
TRBJ2-1 TRBV5-1 ASSSGVGNEQF
TRBJ2-3 TRBV4-3 ASSQEAPRGTDTQY
TRBJ1-1 TRBV6-5 ASSYGGRRNTEAF
TRBJ1-2 TRBV7-2 ASRPGQGFTNYGYT
TRBJ1-2 TRBV4-3 ASSQDGLDGGGYGYT
TRBJ2-5 TRBV7-2 ASSLTVGETQY
TRBJ1-1 TRBV3-1 ASSQGTETEAF
TRBJ2-1 TRBV13 ASQVGSYNEQF
TRBJ2-5 TRBV5-1 ASSWRQGEETQY
TRBJ2-6 TRBV6-2/TRBV6-3 AALREAGANVLT
TRBJ1-3 TRBV18 ASSTLLSFPAGNTIY
TRBJ1-1 TRBV7-2 ASSLAVFRQGANTEAF
TRBJ1-1 TRBV5-1 ASSLGAHPNTEAF
TRBJ1-4 TRBV15 ATSRDVRGNEKLF
TRBJ2-6 TRBV5-1 ASSESVTGANVLT
TRBJ2-7 TRBV7-6 ASAIVPYEQY
TRBJ2-6 TRBV28 ASSLHSGANVLT
TRBJ2-5 TRBV20-1 SARVLIRETQY
TRBJ2-1 TRBV24-1 ATRGRNVSSYNEQF
TRBJ1-2 TRBV5-6 ASRFTGSYGYT
TRBJ2-5 TRBV5-8 ASSSYQGRETQY
TRBJ2-2 TRBV10-3 AISQTGELF
TRBJ1-1 TRBV4-3 ASSQDNTGSRSTEAF
TRBJ2-5 TRBV7-9 ASSWIKRTGQETQY
TRBJ2-3 TRBV11-2 ASSQAPTDTQY
TRBJ1-4 TRBV27 ASSPRTNEKLF
TRBJ1-1 TRBV7-9 ASSFTEAF
TRBJ2-3 TRBV20-1 SARLAGGPPDTQY
TRBJ2-1 TRBV7-8 ASSEKGRGALYNEQF
TRBJ2-1 TRBV7-2 ASSFTVGFNEQF
TRBJ1-6 TRBV5-6 ASSPRTGSYNSPLH
TRBJ2-3 TRBV11-3 ASSGQGTDTQY
TRBJ1-2 TRBV29-1 SVDPQGGYGYT
TRBJ2-2 TRBV7-2 ASSLPGQGVGELF
TRBJ1-1 TRBV6-1 ASSEGAGNTEAF